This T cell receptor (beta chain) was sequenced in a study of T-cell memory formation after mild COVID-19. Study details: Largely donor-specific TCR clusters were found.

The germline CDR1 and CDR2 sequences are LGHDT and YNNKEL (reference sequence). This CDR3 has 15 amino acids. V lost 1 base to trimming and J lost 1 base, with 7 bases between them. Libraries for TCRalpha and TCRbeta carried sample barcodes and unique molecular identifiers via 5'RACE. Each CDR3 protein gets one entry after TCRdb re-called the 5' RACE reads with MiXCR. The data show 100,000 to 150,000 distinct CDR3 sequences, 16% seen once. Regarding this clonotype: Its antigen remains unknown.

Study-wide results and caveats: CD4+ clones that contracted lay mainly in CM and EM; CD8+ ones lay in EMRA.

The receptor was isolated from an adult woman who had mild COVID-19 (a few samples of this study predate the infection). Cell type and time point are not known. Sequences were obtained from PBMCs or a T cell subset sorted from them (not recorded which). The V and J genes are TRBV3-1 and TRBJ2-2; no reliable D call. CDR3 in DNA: TGTGCCAGCAGCCAAGTCGGCGGGAACACCGGGGAGCTGTTTTTT. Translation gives CASSQVGGNTGELFF.